The table lists the clone carrying this TCR beta chain with a few counts. Its antigen remains unknown. The PCR made use of 60 Vbeta and 13 Jbeta primers. Profiling relied on immunoSEQ multiplex PCR, and the TCRdb table lists in-frame clones only, not all of them. Of about 130,000 clones in the sample, roughly 9.7% were seen once. The data originate from a study of cytomegalovirus exposure and HLA in healthy donors. CDR1 is SGHVS, CDR2 FNYEAQ, per germline. The V end lost 10 bases, the J end lost 5 bases, and 26 bases lay between the germline ends. This CDR3 spans 16 amino acids. Study results and caveats: It was 164 TCR beta chains that were listed as cytomegalovirus-associated.

The rearrangement joins TRBV7-6 to TRBJ2-5; D may be TRBD1 (6 bases). The sequencing input was PBMCs. The source of this sequence is a man between 45 and 60 years old in good health and CMV-seronegative. The CDR3 is CATSGAGAALGETQYF. CDR3 DNA: TGTGCCACCTCAGGGGCCGGGGCCGCCTTAGGGGAGACCCAGTACTTC. Filled out from reference TRBV7-6 and TRBJ2-5, the complete variable domain reads GAGVSQSPRYKVTKRGQDVALRCDPISGHVSLYWYRQALGQGPEFLTYFNYEAQQDKSGLPNDRFSAERPEGSISTLTIQRTEQRDSAMYRCATSGAGAALGETQYFGPGTRLLVL.